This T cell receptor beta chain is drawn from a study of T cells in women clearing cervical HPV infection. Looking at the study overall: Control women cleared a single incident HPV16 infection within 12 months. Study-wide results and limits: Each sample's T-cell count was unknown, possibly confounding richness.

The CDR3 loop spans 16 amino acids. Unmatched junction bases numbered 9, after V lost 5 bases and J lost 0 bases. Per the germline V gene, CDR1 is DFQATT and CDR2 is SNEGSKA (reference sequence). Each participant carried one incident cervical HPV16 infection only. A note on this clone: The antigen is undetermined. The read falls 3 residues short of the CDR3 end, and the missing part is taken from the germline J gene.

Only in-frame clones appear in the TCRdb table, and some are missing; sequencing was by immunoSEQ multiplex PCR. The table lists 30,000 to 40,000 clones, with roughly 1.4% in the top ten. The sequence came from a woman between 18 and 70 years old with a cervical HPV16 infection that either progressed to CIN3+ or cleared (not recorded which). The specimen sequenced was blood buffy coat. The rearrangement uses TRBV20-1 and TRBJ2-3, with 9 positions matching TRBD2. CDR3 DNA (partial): TGCAGTGCTCCTCACCCGGCGGGGGGGAGCACAGATACG. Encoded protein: CSAPHPAGGSTDT. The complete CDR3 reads CSAPHPAGGSTDTQYF.